This note documents a single TCR beta chain sequence. These data belong to a study of blood T cell repertoires in COVID-19. The protocol was immunoSEQ multiplex PCR, while the TCRdb copy is restricted to in-frame clones and leaves out a portion. The table shows 130,000 to 150,000 clones, with 65% to 85% occurring only once. V lost 4 bases to trimming and J lost 5 bases; unmatched junction nucleotides: 5. Germline V CDR1 and CDR2: SNHLY, FYNNEI. The CDR3 length is 16 residues. This TCR was sampled from a woman in her fifties or sixties who had been exposed to COVID-19. The V call is TRBV2, the J call TRBJ2-2; 12 bases are shared with TRBD2. Sequencing was done on a sample of PBMCs or T cells enriched from blood (not recorded which). CDR3 in DNA: TGTGCCAGCAGTGTACGGACTAGCGGGAAAACCGGGGAGCTGTTTTTT. Translated, it gives CASSVRTSGKTGELFF.